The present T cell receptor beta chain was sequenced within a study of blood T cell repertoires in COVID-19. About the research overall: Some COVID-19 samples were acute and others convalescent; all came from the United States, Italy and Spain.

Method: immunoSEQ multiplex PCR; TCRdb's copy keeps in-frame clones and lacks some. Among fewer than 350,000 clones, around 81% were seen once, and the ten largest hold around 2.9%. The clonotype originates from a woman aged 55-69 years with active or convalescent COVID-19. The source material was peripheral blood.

The CDR3 sequence: CASSPRGLSSGANVLTF. As DNA, the CDR3 is TGTGCCAGCTCACCAAGAGGCTTAAGCTCTGGGGCCAACGTCCTGACTTTC. The chain links TRBV18 to TRBJ2-6; D call uncertain. Trimming removed 2 bases at V and 0 bases at J, with 11 bases between. The CDR3 totals 17 residues. The germline gives CDR1 KGHSH, CDR2 LQKENI.